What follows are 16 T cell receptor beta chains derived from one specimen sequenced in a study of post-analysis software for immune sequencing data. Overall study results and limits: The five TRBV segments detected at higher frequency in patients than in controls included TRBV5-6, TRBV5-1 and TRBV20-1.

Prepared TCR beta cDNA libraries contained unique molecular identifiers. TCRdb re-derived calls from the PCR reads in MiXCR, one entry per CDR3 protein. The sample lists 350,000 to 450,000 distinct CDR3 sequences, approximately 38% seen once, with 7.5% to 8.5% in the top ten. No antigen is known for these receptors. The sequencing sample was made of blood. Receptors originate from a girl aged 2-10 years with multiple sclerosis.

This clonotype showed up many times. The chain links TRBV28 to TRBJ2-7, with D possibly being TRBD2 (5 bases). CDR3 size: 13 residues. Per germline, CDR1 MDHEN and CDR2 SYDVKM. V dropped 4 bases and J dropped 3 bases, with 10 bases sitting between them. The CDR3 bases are TGTGCCAGCAGTTACCAGCGGCACTACGAGCAGTACTTC. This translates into CASSYQRHYEQYF.

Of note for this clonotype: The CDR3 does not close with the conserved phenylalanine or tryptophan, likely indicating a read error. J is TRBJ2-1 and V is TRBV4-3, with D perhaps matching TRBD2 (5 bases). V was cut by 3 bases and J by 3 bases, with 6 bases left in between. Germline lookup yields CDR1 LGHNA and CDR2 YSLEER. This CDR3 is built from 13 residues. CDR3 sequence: CASSQAGYNEQFV. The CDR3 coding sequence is TGCGCCAGCAGCCAGGCGGGCTACAATGAGCAGTTCGTC.

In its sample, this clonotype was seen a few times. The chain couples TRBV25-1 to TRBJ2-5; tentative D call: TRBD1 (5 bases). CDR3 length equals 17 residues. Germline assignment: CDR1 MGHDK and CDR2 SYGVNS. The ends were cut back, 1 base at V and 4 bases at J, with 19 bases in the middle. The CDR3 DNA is TGTGCCAGCAGTGAATTCCAGGGTTTTCCTATCGCAGAGACCCAGTACTTC. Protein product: CASSEFQGFPIAETQYF.

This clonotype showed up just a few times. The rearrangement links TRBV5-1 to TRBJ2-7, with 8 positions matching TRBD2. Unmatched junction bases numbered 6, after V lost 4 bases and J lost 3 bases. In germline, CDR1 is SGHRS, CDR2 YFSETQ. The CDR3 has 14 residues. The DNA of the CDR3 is TGCGCCAGCAGCGGGGGGACTAGAAGCTACGAGCAGTACTTC. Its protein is CASSGGTRSYEQYF.

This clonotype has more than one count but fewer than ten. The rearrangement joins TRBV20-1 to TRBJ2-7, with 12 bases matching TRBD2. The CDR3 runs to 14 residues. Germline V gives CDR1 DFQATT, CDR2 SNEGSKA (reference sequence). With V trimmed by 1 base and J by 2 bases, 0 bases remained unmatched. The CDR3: CSARGLAGAYEQYF. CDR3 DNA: TGCAGTGCTAGAGGACTAGCGGGGGCCTACGAGCAGTACTTC.

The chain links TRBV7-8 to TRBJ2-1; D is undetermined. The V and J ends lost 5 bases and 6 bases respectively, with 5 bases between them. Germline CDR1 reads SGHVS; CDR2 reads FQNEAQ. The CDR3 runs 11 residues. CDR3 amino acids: CASSPINEQFF. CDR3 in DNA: TGTGCCAGCAGCCCAATCAATGAGCAGTTCTTC.

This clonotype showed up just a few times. The DNA for the CDR3 is TGCGCCAGCAGCCAAGACGTTAGCGTCTCTGGGGCCAACGTCCTGACTTTC. Translation gives CASSQDVSVSGANVLTF. The rearrangement links TRBV4-3 to TRBJ2-6; D possibly corresponds to TRBD2 (5 bases). Deletions cut 0 bases from V and 0 bases from J, with 9 bases between. The CDR3 runs 17 residues. Germline V gives CDR1 LGHNA, CDR2 YSLEER.

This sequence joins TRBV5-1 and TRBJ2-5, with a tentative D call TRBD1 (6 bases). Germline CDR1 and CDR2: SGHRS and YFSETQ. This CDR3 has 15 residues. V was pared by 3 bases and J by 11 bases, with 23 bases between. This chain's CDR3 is CASSSPFQGTGEQYF. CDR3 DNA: TGCGCCAGCAGCTCGCCATTTCAGGGGACCGGGGAGCAGTACTTC.

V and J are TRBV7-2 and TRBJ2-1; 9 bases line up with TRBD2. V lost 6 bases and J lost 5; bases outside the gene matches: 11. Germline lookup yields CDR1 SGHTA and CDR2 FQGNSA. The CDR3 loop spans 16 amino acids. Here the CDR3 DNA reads TGTGCCAGCAGTTATATTAGCGGGGGATGGGACAATGAGCAGTTCTTC. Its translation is CASSYISGGWDNEQFF. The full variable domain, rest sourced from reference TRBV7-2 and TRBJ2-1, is GAGVSQSPSNKVTEKGKDVELRCDPISGHTALYWYRQSLGQGLEFLIYFQGNSAPDKSGLPSDRFSAERTGGSVSTLTIQRTQQEDSAVYLCASSYISGGWDNEQFFGPGTRLTVL.

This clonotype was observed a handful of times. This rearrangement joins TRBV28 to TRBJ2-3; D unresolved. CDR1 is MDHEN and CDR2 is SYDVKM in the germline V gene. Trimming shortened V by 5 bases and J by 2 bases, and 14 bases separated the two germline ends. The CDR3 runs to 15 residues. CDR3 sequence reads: CASSPLTITTDTQYF. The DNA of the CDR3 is TGTGCCAGCAGTCCACTCACCATTACCACAGATACGCAGTATTTT.

This CDR3 is CASSQERADDTEAFF. As DNA, the CDR3 is TGCGCCAGCAGCCAAGAGCGGGCAGACGACACTGAAGCTTTCTTT. The chain has TRBV4-1 and TRBJ1-1; no definite D call. V lost 0 bases, J lost 3 bases, and 11 bases lay in between. Germline V gives CDR1 MGHRA, CDR2 YSYEKL. The CDR3 is 15 residues long.

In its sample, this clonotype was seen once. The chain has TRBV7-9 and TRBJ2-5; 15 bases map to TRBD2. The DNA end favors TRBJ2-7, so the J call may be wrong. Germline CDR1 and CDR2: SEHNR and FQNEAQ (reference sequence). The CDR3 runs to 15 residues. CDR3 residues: CASSNGLAGGYEQYF. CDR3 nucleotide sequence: TGTGCCAGCAGCAACGGACTAGCGGGAGGGTACGAGCAGTACTTC.

DNA for the CDR3: TGTGCCAGCACCAGCGTACAGGATACTAACTATGGCTACACCTTC. Translating gives CASTSVQDTNYGYTF. The V call is TRBV4-2, the J call TRBJ1-2, with D tentatively TRBD1 (5 bases). The CDR3 extends over 15 amino acids. Germline-derived CDR1 and CDR2 are LGHNA and YNFKEQ. V lost 7 bases to trimming and J lost 0 bases, with 15 bases between them.

CDR3 nucleotides: TGTGCCAGCTCACCGATAAAGCGTGAGCAGTACTTC. This codes for CASSPIKREQYF. The chain employs TRBV18 and TRBJ2-7, with D uncertain. The germline V gene encodes CDR1 KGHSH and CDR2 LQKENI. The CDR3 is 12 residues long. Trimming cost V 3 bases and J 7 bases, with 10 bases left between them.

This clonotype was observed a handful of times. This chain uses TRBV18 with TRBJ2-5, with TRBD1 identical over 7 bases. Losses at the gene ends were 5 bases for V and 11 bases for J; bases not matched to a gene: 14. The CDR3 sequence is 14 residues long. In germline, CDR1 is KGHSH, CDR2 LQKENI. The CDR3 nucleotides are TGTGCCAGCTCATCGGGGACAGCGCGCATCTCGCAGTACTTC. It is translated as CASSSGTARISQYF.

This CDR3 reads CASSPPVRNEQFF. DNA of the CDR3: TGTGCCAGCAGCCCCCCCGTTAGAAATGAGCAGTTCTTC. This chain connects TRBV3-1 to TRBJ2-1; D call uncertain. This CDR3 has 13 amino acids. The V gene's germline CDR1 is LGHDT and CDR2 YNNKEL (reference sequence). Trimming cost V 4 bases and J 7 bases, with 11 bases left between them.